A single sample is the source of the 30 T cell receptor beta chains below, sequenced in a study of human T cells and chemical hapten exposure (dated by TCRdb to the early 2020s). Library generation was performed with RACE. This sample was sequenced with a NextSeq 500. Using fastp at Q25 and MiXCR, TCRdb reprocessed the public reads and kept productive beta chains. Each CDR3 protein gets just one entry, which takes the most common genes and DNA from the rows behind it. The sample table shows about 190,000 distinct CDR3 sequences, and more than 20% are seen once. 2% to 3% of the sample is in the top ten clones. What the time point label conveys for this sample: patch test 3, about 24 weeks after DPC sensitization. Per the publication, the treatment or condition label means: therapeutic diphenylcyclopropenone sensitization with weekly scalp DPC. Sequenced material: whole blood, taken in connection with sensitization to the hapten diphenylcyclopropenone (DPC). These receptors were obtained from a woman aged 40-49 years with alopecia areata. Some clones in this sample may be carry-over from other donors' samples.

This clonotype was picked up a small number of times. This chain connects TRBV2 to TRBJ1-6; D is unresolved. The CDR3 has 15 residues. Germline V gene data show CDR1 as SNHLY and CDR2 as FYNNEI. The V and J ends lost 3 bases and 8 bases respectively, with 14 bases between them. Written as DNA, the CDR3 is TGTGCCAGCAGTGAGATCGGGATGGGTTATTCACCCCTCCACTTT. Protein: CASSEIGMGYSPLHF.

CDR3 DNA sequence: TGTGCCAGCAGTTTATTCGGACAGGGCTACGAGCAGTACTTC. Protein product: CASSLFGQGYEQYF. The chain combines TRBV27 with TRBJ2-7; TRBD1 matches 8 bases. The CDR3 length is 14 residues. V trimming: 1 base; J trimming: 3 bases; junction bases outside the gene matches: 2. Germline lookup yields CDR1 MNHEY and CDR2 SMNVEV (reference sequence).

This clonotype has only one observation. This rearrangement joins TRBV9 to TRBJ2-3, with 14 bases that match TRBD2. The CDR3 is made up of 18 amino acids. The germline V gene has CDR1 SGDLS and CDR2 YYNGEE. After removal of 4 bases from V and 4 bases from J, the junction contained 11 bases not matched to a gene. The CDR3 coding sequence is TGTGCCAGCAGCTCCGGACTAGCGGGAGGCCTTAGGGCAGATACGCAGTATTTT. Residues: CASSSGLAGGLRADTQYF.

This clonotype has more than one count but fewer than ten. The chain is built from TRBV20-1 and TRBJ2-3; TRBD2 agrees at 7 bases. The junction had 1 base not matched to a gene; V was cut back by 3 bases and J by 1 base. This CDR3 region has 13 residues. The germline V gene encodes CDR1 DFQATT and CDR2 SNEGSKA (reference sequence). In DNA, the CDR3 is TGCAGTGCTAGCCTAGCGGGCACAGATACGCAGTATTTT. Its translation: CSASLAGTDTQYF.

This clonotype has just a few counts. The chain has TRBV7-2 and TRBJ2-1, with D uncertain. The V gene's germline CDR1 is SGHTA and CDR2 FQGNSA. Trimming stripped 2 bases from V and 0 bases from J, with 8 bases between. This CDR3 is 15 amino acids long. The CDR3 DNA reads TGTGCCAGCAGCTTATTCGGCTACTCCTACAATGAGCAGTTCTTC. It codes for CASSLFGYSYNEQFF.

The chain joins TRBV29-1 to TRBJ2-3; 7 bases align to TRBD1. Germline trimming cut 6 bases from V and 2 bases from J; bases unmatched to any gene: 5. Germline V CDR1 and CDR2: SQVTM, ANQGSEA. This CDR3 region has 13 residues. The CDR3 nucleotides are TGCAGCGTCAGGGGACAGACCACAGATACGCAGTATTTT. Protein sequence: CSVRGQTTDTQYF.

The CDR3 DNA follows: TGTGCCAGCAGTTTGGTGGGGGGCTACGAGCAGTACTTC. Its protein product is CASSLVGGYEQYF. This chain uses TRBV28 with TRBJ2-7, with D perhaps TRBD2 (6 bases). The germline CDR1 and CDR2 sequences are MDHEN and SYDVKM. Trimming removed 3 bases from V and 3 bases from J, with 9 bases in between. CDR3 length: 13 amino acids.

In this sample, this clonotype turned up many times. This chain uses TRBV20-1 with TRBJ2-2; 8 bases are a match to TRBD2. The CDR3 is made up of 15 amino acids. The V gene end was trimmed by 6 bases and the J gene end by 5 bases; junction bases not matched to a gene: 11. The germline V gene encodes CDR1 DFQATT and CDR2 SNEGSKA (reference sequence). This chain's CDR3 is CSAPRAGVETGELFF. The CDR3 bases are TGCAGTGCCCCTAGAGCGGGAGTAGAGACCGGGGAGCTGTTTTTT.

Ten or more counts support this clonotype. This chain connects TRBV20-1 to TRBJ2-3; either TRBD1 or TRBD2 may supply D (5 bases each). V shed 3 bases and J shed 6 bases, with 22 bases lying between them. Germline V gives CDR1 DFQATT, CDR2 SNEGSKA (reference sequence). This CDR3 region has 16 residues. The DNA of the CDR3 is TGCAGTGCTAGTTCTCCAGGGACGACACTTTGGGATACGCAGTATTTT. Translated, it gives CSASSPGTTLWDTQYF.

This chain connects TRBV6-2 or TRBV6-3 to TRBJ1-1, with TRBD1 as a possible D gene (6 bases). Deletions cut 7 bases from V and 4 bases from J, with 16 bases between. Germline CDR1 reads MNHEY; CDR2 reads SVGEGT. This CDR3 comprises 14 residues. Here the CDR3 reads CASTGRGGGTEAFF. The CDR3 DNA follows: TGTGCCAGCACCGGGAGGGGGGGAGGCACTGAAGCTTTCTTT.

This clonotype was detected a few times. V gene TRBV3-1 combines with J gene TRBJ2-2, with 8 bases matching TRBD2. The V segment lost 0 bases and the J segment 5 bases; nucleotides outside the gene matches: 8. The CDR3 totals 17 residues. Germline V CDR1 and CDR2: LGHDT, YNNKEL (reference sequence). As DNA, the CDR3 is TGTGCCAGCAGCCAAGAGCCAAGCGGGAGTTGGACCGGGGAGCTGTTTTTT. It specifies CASSQEPSGSWTGELFF.

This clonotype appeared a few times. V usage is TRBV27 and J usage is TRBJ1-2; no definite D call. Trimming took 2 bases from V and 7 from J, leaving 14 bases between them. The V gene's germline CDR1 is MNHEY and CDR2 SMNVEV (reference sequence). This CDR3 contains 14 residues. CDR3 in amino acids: CASSLGRMRAGYTF. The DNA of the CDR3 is TGTGCCAGCAGTTTAGGTCGAATGAGGGCTGGCTACACCTTC.

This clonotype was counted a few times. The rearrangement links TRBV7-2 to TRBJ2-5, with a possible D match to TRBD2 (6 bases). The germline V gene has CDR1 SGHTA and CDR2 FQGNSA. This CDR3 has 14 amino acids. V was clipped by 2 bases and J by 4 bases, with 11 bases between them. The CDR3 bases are TGTGCCAGCAGCTTACGCGCGGGACCAGAGACCCAGTACTTC. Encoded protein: CASSLRAGPETQYF.

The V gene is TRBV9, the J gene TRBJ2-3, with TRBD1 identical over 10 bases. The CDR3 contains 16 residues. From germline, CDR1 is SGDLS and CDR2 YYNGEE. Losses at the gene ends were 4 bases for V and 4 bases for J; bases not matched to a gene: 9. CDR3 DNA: TGTGCCAGCAGCCCACGACAGGGGGCAGCGGCAGATACGCAGTATTTT. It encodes CASSPRQGAAADTQYF.

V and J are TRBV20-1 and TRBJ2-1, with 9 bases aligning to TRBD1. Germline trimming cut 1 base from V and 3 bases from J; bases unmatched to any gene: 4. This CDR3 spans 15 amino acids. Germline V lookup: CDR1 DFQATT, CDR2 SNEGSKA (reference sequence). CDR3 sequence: CSARGTGGRYNEQFF. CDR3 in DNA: TGCAGTGCTAGAGGCACAGGGGGCCGCTACAATGAGCAGTTCTTC.

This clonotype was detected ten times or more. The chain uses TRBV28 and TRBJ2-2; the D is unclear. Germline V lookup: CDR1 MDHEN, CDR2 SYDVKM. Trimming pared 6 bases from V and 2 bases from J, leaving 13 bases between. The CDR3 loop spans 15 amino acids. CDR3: CASRFRRKNTGELFF. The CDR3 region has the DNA TGTGCCAGCAGATTCCGCAGGAAAAACACCGGGGAGCTGTTTTTT.

The DNA of the CDR3 is TGTGCCAGCAGCCGTTCCTCCTACAATGAGCAGTTCTTC. Translating gives CASSRSSYNEQFF. This chain connects TRBV7-2 to TRBJ2-1; D remains unclear. Germline loops: CDR1 SGHTA, CDR2 FQGNSA. Trimming shortened V by 5 bases and J by 0 bases, and 5 bases separated the two germline ends. The CDR3 extends over 13 amino acids.

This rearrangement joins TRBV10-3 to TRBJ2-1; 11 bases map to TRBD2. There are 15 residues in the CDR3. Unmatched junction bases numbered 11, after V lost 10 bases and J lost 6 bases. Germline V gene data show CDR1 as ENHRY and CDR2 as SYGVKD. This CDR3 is CATQGGTSGSNEQFF. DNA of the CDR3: TGTGCCACCCAGGGCGGTACTAGCGGGAGCAATGAGCAGTTCTTC.

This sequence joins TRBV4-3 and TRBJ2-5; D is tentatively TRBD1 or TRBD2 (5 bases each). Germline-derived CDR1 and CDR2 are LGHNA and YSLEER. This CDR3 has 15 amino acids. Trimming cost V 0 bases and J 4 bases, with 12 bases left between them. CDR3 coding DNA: TGCGCCAGCAGCCAAGAAACCAGGGAGTTAGAGACCCAGTACTTC. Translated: CASSQETRELETQYF.

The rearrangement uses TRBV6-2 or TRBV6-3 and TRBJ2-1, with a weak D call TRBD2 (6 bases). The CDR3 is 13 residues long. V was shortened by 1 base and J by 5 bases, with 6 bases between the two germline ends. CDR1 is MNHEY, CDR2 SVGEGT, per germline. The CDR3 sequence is CASSYWGDNEQFF. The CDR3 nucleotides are TGTGCCAGCAGTTACTGGGGGGACAATGAGCAGTTCTTC.

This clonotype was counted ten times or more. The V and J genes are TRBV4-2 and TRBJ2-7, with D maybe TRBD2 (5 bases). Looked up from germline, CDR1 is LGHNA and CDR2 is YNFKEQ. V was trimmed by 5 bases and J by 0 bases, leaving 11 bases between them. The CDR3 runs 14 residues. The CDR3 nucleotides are TGTGCCAGCAGCTCCGAACTAGACTCCTACGAGCAGTACTTC. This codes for CASSSELDSYEQYF.

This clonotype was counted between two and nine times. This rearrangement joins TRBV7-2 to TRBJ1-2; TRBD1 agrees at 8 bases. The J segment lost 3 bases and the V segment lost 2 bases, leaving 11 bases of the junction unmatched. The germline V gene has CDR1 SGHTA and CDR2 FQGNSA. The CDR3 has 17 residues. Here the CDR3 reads CASSLFFSGTGDYGYTF. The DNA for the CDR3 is TGTGCCAGCAGCTTATTTTTCTCCGGGACAGGTGACTATGGCTACACCTTC.

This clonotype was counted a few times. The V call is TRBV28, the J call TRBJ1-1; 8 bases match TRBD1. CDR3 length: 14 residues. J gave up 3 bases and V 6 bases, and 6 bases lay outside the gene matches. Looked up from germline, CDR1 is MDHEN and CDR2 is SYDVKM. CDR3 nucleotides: TGTGCCAGCAGGACAGGGGCGGGGGACACTGAAGCTTTCTTT. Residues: CASRTGAGDTEAFF.

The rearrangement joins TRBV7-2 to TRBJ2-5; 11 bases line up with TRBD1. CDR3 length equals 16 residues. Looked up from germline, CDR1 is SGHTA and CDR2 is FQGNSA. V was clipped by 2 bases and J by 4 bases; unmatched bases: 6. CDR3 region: CASSLIGQGASETQYF. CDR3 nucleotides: TGTGCCAGCAGCTTAATCGGACAGGGGGCTTCAGAGACCCAGTACTTC.

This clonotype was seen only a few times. CDR3 in amino acids: CASSVNWDRGNNEQFF. CDR3 DNA: TGTGCCAGCAGCGTGAATTGGGACAGGGGGAATAATGAGCAGTTCTTC. The chain employs TRBV9 and TRBJ2-1, with 11 bases identical to TRBD1. Germline V gene lookup returns CDR1 SGDLS and CDR2 YYNGEE. Unmatched junction bases numbered 8, after V lost 2 bases and J lost 7 bases. The CDR3 has 16 residues.

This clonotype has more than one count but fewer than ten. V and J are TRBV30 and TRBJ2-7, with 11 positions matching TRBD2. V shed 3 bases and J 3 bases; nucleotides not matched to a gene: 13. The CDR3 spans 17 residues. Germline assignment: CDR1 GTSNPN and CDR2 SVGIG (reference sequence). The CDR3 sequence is CAWRAYTGTSGYYEQYF. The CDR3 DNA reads TGTGCCTGGAGGGCATACACCGGGACTAGCGGATACTACGAGCAGTACTTC.

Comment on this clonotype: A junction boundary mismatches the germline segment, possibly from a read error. The CDR3: CASSPGPQSSEQYF. The CDR3 DNA is TGTGCCAGCAGCCCCGGTCCTCAATCCTCCGAGCAGTACTTC. The chain uses TRBV3-1 and TRBJ2-7; D gene uncertain. Germline V gene sequence: CDR1 LGHDT, CDR2 YNNKEL (reference sequence). This CDR3 is 14 amino acids long.

CDR3 coding DNA: TGTGCCAGCAGTTTCACAGAAGACCTCACAGATACGCAGTATTTT. The encoded protein is CASSFTEDLTDTQYF. The rearrangement links TRBV27 to TRBJ2-3, with D hard to call. The V gene's germline CDR1 is MNHEY and CDR2 SMNVEV (reference sequence). The CDR3 contains 15 residues. V lost 3 bases and J lost 2, with 12 bases in between.

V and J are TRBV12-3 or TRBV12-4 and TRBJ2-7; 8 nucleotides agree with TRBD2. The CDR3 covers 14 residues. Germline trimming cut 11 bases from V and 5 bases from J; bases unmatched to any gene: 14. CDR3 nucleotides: TGTGCCTCGGGACGGACGGGAGGGATCGACGAGCAGTACTTC. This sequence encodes CASGRTGGIDEQYF.

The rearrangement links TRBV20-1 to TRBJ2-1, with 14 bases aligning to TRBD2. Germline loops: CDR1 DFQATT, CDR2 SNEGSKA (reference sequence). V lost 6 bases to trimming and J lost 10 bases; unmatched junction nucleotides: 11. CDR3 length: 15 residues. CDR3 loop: CSADPGLAGAAEQFF. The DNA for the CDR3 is TGCAGTGCAGATCCGGGACTAGCGGGAGCAGCCGAGCAGTTCTTC.